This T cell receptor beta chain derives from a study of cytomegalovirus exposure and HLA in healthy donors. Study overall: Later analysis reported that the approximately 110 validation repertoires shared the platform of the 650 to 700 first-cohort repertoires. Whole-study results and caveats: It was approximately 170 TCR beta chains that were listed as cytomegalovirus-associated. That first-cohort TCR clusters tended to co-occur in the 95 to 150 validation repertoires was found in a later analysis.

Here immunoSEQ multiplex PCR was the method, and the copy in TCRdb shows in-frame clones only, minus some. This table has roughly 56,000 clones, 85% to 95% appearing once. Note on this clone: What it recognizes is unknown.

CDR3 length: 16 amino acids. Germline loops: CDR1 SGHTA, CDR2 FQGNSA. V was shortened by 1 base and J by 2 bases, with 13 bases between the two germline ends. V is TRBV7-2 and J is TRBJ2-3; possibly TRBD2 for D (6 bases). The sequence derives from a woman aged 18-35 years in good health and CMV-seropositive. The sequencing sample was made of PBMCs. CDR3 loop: CASSLVFSGYTDTQYF. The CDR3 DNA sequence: TGTGCCAGCAGCTTAGTTTTTAGCGGTTACACAGATACGCAGTATTTT. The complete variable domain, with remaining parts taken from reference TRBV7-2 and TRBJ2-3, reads GAGVSQSPSNKVTEKGKDVELRCDPISGHTALYWYRQSLGQGLEFLIYFQGNSAPDKSGLPSDRFSAERTGGSVSTLTIQRTQQEDSAVYLCASSLVFSGYTDTQYFGPGTRLTVL.